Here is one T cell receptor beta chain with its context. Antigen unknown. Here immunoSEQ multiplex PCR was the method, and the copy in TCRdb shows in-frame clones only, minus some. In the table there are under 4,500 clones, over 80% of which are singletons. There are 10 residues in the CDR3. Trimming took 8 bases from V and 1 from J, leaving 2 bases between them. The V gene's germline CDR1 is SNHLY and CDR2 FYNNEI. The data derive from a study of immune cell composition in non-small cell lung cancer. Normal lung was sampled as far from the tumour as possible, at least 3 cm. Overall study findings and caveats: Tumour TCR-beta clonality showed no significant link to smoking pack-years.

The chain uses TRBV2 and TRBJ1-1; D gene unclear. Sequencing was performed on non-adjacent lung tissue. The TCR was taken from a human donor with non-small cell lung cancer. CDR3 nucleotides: TGTGCCAGCCGGAACACTGAAGCTTTCTTT. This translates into CASRNTEAFF.